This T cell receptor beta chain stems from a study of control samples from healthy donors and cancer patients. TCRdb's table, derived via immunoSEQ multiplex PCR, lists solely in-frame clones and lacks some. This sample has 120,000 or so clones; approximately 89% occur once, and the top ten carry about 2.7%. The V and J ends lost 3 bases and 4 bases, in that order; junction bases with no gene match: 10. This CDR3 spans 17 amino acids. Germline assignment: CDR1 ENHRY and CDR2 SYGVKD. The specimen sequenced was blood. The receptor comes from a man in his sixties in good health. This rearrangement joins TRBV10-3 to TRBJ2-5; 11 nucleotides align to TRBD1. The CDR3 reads CAISDPGGTGGRETQYF. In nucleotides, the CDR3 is TGTGCCATCAGTGACCCTGGCGGGACAGGGGGAAGAGAGACCCAGTACTTC.